Listed here are 3 T cell receptor beta chains from one sample, sequenced in a study of T-cell memory formation after mild COVID-19. MiXCR, applied by TCRdb to the 5' RACE reads, yields one record per CDR3 protein. The sample has around 250,000 distinct CDR3 sequences, around 15% seen once; the top ten hold more than 20%. Sequenced sample: PBMCs or a T cell subset sorted from them (not recorded which). Receptors were obtained from a young man who had mild COVID-19 (a few samples of this study predate the infection). Cell type and time point are not known.

There are a few counts of this clonotype. The chain uses TRBV3-1 and TRBJ2-3; D remains unclear. Trimming cost V 1 base and J 6 bases, with 5 bases left between them. The CDR3 runs 12 residues. Germline V gene sequence: CDR1 LGHDT, CDR2 YNNKEL (reference sequence). DNA for the CDR3: TGTGCCAGCAGCCAAGCGAGGGATACGCAGTATTTT. This gives the protein CASSQARDTQYF.

V usage is TRBV12-3 or TRBV12-4 and J usage is TRBJ2-3, with 11 bases fitting TRBD2. The J segment lost 4 bases and the V segment lost 4 bases, leaving 10 bases of the junction unmatched. The CDR3 totals 17 residues. This CDR3 reads CASSSVHGLAGSDTQYF. CDR3 coding DNA: TGTGCCAGCAGTTCAGTACACGGACTAGCGGGTTCAGATACGCAGTATTTT.

V is TRBV20-1 and J is TRBJ1-2; 7 bases align to TRBD1. Germline CDR1 is DFQATT and CDR2 is SNEGSKA (reference sequence). The CDR3 runs 12 residues. The V segment lost 4 bases and the J segment 4 bases; nucleotides outside the gene matches: 3. In nucleotides, the CDR3 is TGCAGTGCTACCTGGACAGGCTATGGCTACACCTTC. Its translation: CSATWTGYGYTF.